These T cell receptor beta chains were read from a single sample in a study of T cell repertoires in cytomegalovirus infection. No antigen has been assigned to these receptors. TCRdb used MiXCR to reprocess the reads, holding one entry per CDR3 protein. The repertoire holds about 830,000 distinct CDR3 sequences, with over 25% as singletons. The sequencing here drew on cultured CD8+ T cells from PBMCs, taken from culture after CMV antigen stimulation. Every receptor here comes from a human donor in good health (CMV status not recorded). Some clones in this sample may be carry-over from other donors' samples. Both conserved end residues are trimmed from each CDR3. Each record gives: V gene, J gene, CDR3 protein.

TRBV14	TRBJ2-7	ASSQGQGGFYEQY
TRBV4-1	TRBJ1-5	ASRVTWGNQPQH
TRBV9	TRBJ1-1	ASSVGSDDRGPPEAF
TRBV6-5	TRBJ1-1	ASSSDRGPVEAF
TRBV12-3/TRBV12-4	TRBJ2-3	ASSPRKRGEADTQY
TRBV2	TRBJ2-3	ASSEGQLPTDTQY
TRBV2	TRBJ2-1	ASRWAAYNEQF
TRBV19	TRBJ2-5	ASSNLTRGGEETQY
TRBV12-3/TRBV12-4	TRBJ1-1	ASSLSPTGNTEAF
TRBV4-2	TRBJ1-1	ASSQDTSPNTEAF
TRBV5-1	TRBJ2-7	ASRRGDYEQY
TRBV15	TRBJ2-2	ATSGGTVNTGELF
TRBV6-1	TRBJ2-5	ACDSPYQETQY
TRBV7-9	TRBJ1-2	ASSLVLGNGYT
TRBV4-3	TRBJ2-1	ASSQDAIVANEQF
TRBV27	TRBJ1-6	ASSSLGLALANSPLH
TRBV3-1	TRBJ2-3	ASRSEAGGMDTQY
TRBV5-1	TRBJ2-1	ASSLAQGSYNEQF
TRBV12-3/TRBV12-4	TRBJ1-2	ASSPSLWDGYT
TRBV10-3	TRBJ1-1	AFGTGDGVF
TRBV12-3/TRBV12-4	TRBJ1-5	ASSSPGQGFSQPQH
TRBV7-6	TRBJ1-4	ASSQGTSGEKLF
TRBV11-1	TRBJ2-5	ASSLRSAKRRETQY